A selection of T cell receptor beta chains follows, all from one sample in a study of Graves' ophthalmopathy and Graves' hyperthyroidism. One entry per CDR3 protein results from TCRdb running MiXCR on the multiplex PCR reads. Of roughly 420,000 distinct CDR3 sequences in the sample, 20% to 25% were seen once. The sample was peripheral blood. The receptors were gathered from a young woman with stable Graves' hyperthyroidism. Both conserved end residues are part of each CDR3. D genes are given only for firm matches. A clone size is listed for some rows: how often the clone was seen (once, few, many), or a class if it is expanded.

>TRBJ2-7|TRBV6-5|NA|TRBD2
TGTGCCAGCAGTTCACCCGTACTAGCGGGACGTCAGTACTTC
CASSSPVLAGRQYF
>TRBJ1-1|TRBV27|NA|NA
TGTGCCAGCATCCCGGTTCTTGGGGGGACTGAAGCTTTCTTT
CASIPVLGGTEAFF
>TRBJ2-7|TRBV7-6|many|TRBD1
TGTGCCAGCAGCCGGACAGGGAACCCCTACGAGCAGTACTTC
CASSRTGNPYEQYF
>TRBJ2-5|TRBV30|NA|NA
TGTGCCTGGAGTACTGGGACTCCCAAGACCCAGTACTTC
CAWSTGTPKTQYF
>TRBJ2-7|TRBV12-3/TRBV12-4|many|TRBD1
TGTGCCAGCAGATACCGGACAGGGCTTTCCTACGAGCAGTACTTC
CASRYRTGLSYEQYF
>TRBJ1-2|TRBV12-3/TRBV12-4|few|TRBD1
TGTGCCAGCCGGGGGGCAGGGGGACATACGGGCGGCTACACCTTC
CASRGAGGHTGGYTF
>TRBJ2-4|TRBV27|NA|NA
TGTGCCAGCAGTTTTTTGGATGAGAAGTTCTTC
CASSFLDEKFF
>TRBJ2-4|TRBV29-1|many|TRBD1
TGCAGCGTTGAGGAAGGACAGGGGAGTCTATACTTC
CSVEEGQGSLYF
>TRBJ1-6|TRBV20-1|many|NA
TGCAGTGCTAGAGGAGCAGGGGCGCATCCACCCCTCCACTTT
CSARGAGAHPPLHF
>TRBJ2-2|TRBV6-2/TRBV6-3|NA|TRBD2
TGTGCCAGCAGTTACCGTCGACTAGCGGGAGGGCCGCGAGACACCGGGGAGCTGTTTTTT
CASSYRRLAGGPRDTGELFF
>TRBJ2-5|TRBV18|many|NA
TGTGCCAGCTCACCGCCGGACAGCCTGAAAGAGACCCAGTACTTC
CASSPPDSLKETQYF
>TRBJ2-2|TRBV7-2|NA|NA
TGTGCCAGCTCCTGGGGGCGGGGGAGCACCGGGGAGCTGTTTTTT
CASSWGRGSTGELFF
>TRBJ2-6|TRBV5-1|many|NA
TGCGCCAGCAGCTTGGCCGTCGACTCTGGGGCCAACGTCCTGACTTTC
CASSLAVDSGANVLTF
>TRBJ1-6|TRBV11-2|many|NA
TGTGCCAGCAGGAGACTTAGTTTTAATTCACCCCTCCACTTT
CASRRLSFNSPLHF
>TRBJ2-6|TRBV6-5|many|NA
TGTGCCAGCAGAAGTTTGGTTAAAGCAGGACTCTCTGGGGCCAACGTCCTGACTTTC
CASRSLVKAGLSGANVLTF
>TRBJ2-7|TRBV10-3|many|NA
TGTGCCATCAGTGAGGGGGGTTGGCAGGGGCCACCCTACGAGCAGTACTTC
CAISEGGWQGPPYEQYF
>TRBJ2-6|TRBV10-3|many|TRBD1
TGTGCCATCAGGACCCAGGGGGCGGGCTCTGGGGCCAACGTCCTGACTTTC
CAIRTQGAGSGANVLTF
>TRBJ2-2|TRBV19|many|TRBD2
TGTGCCAGTAGTGTTAGCGGGAGGGCCGCCACCGGGGAGCTGTTTTTT
CASSVSGRAATGELFF
>TRBJ1-2|TRBV7-8|many|TRBD1
TGTGCCAGCAGCTATCTACCGACAGGGGACTATGGCTACACCTTC
CASSYLPTGDYGYTF
>TRBJ1-1|TRBV2|NA|NA
TGTGCCACCCGTCTAACAGTTAGGAACACTGAAGCTTTCTTT
CATRLTVRNTEAFF
>TRBJ1-2|TRBV11-2|many|NA
TGTGCCAGCACCACTATCCGGGGAAGGTACTATGGCTACACCTTC
CASTTIRGRYYGYTF
>TRBJ2-7|TRBV28|NA|TRBD2
TGTGCCACCGGGGGGGGCCTCGGTTACGAGCAGTACTTC
CATGGGLGYEQYF
>TRBJ2-7|TRBV4-1|few|NA
TGCGCCAGCAGCCAAGGTGCGGGACAGCGGACCTACGAGCAGTACTTC
CASSQGAGQRTYEQYF
>TRBJ2-5|TRBV5-1|few|NA
TGCGCCAGCAGCTTGGTAGGTCGGGGCCGCGAAGAGACCCAGTACTTC
CASSLVGRGREETQYF
>TRBJ1-2|TRBV6-2/TRBV6-3|many|NA
TGTGCCAGCAGTGCCTCCAGGGACTATGGCTACACCTTC
CASSASRDYGYTF
>TRBJ2-7|TRBV7-2|many|TRBD2
TGTGCCAGCAGCTTAGTAAGCCTAGCGGGAGAGGGCGAGCAGTACTTC
CASSLVSLAGEGEQYF
>TRBJ2-7|TRBV29-1|many|TRBD2
TGCAGCGTTGAAGGAGGGCTAGCGGGAGTCTACGAGCAGTACTTC
CSVEGGLAGVYEQYF
>TRBJ2-7|TRBV9|many|NA
TGTGCCAGCAGCCCTAAACCGGGACGAACGAGCTCCTACGAGCAGTACTTC
CASSPKPGRTSSYEQYF
>TRBJ2-7|TRBV12-3/TRBV12-4|many|NA
TGTGCCAGCACTATTAATGGACTATCATCCTACGAGCAGTACTTC
CASTINGLSSYEQYF
>TRBJ2-7|TRBV6-2/TRBV6-3|many|NA
TGTGCCAGCACCCCGAGTGGGGGGACCTACGAGCAGTACTTC
CASTPSGGTYEQYF
>TRBJ2-5|TRBV5-1|NA|NA
TGCGCCAGCAGCAGATTAACCGGACAACAAGAGACCCAGTACTTC
CASSRLTGQQETQYF
>TRBJ1-2|TRBV6-2/TRBV6-3|NA|NA
TGTGCCGGATCATCCGAACCAGGGATCTATGGCTACACCTTC
CAGSSEPGIYGYTF
>TRBJ1-3|TRBV5-4|few|NA
TGTGCCAGCAGCTTGGCCCACCGGGGGCCCACTGGATACACCATATATTTT
CASSLAHRGPTGYTIYF
>TRBJ2-3|TRBV5-1|NA|TRBD2
TGCGCCAGCAGCTCGAGACTAGCGGAATTGGGAAGCACAGATACGCAGTATTTT
CASSSRLAELGSTDTQYF
>TRBJ1-6|TRBV5-1|many|NA
TGCGCCAGCAGCTTGGCCCCAGGGGTAAGCTCACCCCTCCACTTT
CASSLAPGVSSPLHF
>TRBJ2-7|TRBV13|few|TRBD1
TGTGCCAGCAGCTACCGACAGGGTTGGAACGAGCAGTACTTC
CASSYRQGWNEQYF
>TRBJ2-7|TRBV3-1|many|NA
TGTGCCAGCAGCCATGTACTAGCAACCTACGAGCAGTACTTC
CASSHVLATYEQYF
>TRBJ2-2|TRBV6-2/TRBV6-3|many|TRBD1
TGTGCCAGCAGCCGAGGGACAGGGTTTGACACCGGGGAGCTGTTTTTT
CASSRGTGFDTGELFF
>TRBJ1-5|TRBV28|many|NA
TGTGCCAGCAGTTTGTTACAGGGATATAACACCTATAGCAATCAGCCCCAGCATTTT
CASSLLQGYNTYSNQPQHF
>TRBJ1-1|TRBV19|many|TRBD1
TGTGCCAGTAGTGTACAGGGGGAGAGGGGTGAAGCTTTCTTT
CASSVQGERGEAFF
>TRBJ1-5|TRBV24-1|many|TRBD1
TGTGCCACCAGCGCTGGACAGGGGGGCAATCAGCCCCAGCATTTT
CATSAGQGGNQPQHF
>TRBJ2-2|TRBV2|many|NA
TGTGCCAGCACCGGGACTCGGACCGGGGAGCTGTTTTTT
CASTGTRTGELFF
>TRBJ2-2|TRBV6-1|NA|NA
TGTGCCAGCAACCCGGCCGTAACCGGGGAGCTGTTTTTT
CASNPAVTGELFF
>TRBJ2-7|TRBV29-1|NA|TRBD1
TGCAGCGGCGCGGGACAGGGGGCATACGAGCAGTACTTC
CSGAGQGAYEQYF
>TRBJ1-3|TRBV5-1|many|NA
TGCGCCAGCAGCTCCTCAGAGACCTCTGGAAACACCATATATTTT
CASSSSETSGNTIYF
>TRBJ2-7|TRBV28|many|NA
TGTGCCAGCAGTTTAGAGGGCCACAACGAGCAGTACTTC
CASSLEGHNEQYF
>TRBJ1-2|TRBV4-2|many|TRBD1
TGTGCCAGCAGCCAACACAGCGGCAGGACAGGCTATGGCTACACCTTC
CASSQHSGRTGYGYTF
>TRBJ2-5|TRBV6-1|few|TRBD2
TGTGCCAGCAGTGCTAGCGGGGGGCGGGAGACCCAGTACTTC
CASSASGGRETQYF
>TRBJ2-7|TRBV6-4|NA|NA
TGTGCCAGTAAATACCTAGGGCCAGGCGAGAAGCAGTACTTC
CASKYLGPGEKQYF
>TRBJ1-5|TRBV18|many|NA
TGTGCCAGCTCACCAAGCAGGGATCAGCCCCAGCATTTT
CASSPSRDQPQHF
>TRBJ2-7|TRBV15|NA|TRBD1
TGTGCCACCAGCAGTCCGGGACAGAAGTCCCCATACGAGCAGTACTTC
CATSSPGQKSPYEQYF
>TRBJ2-7|TRBV6-1|NA|TRBD2
TGTGCCAGCAGTGGTTCTGTAGCGGGAGGAGGCGAGCAGTACTTC
CASSGSVAGGGEQYF
>TRBJ1-2|TRBV27|many|TRBD1
TGTGCCAGCGGAAGAGACAGGGGCAACTATGGCTACACCTTC
CASGRDRGNYGYTF
>TRBJ1-6|TRBV2|NA|TRBD1
TGTGCCAGCGTCCGGGACAGCGATTCACCCCTCCACTTT
CASVRDSDSPLHF
>TRBJ2-2|TRBV9|many|NA
TGTGCCAGCAGCGAAACGTACACGGGAACCGGGGAGCTGTTTTTT
CASSETYTGTGELFF